These 24 T cell receptor beta chains share one sample of origin, sequenced in a study of PD-1 blockade in mismatch repair-deficient tumors. Profiled with immunoSEQ multiplex PCR; TCRdb holds only in-frame clones, not every one. This repertoire shows over 100,000 clones, over 60% found once; its top ten account for 4.7%. The sequenced sample was peripheral blood, obtained approximately 14 months after starting pembrolizumab. The source is an adult with mismatch repair-deficient cancer.

This clone has a handful of counts. The V and J genes are TRBV19 and TRBJ2-7; 7 nucleotides align to TRBD2. Trimming cost V 4 bases and J 6 bases; bases outside gene matches: 9. CDR1 is LNHDA, CDR2 SQIVND, per germline (reference sequence). The CDR3 length is 14 residues. CDR3 in amino acids: CASSTQGEGSEQYF. In DNA form, the CDR3 reads TGTGCCAGTAGTACCCAAGGGGAGGGGAGCGAGCAGTACTTC.

The rearrangement uses TRBV29-1 and TRBJ2-2, with D perhaps TRBD2 (6 bases). Trimming cost V 6 bases and J 0 bases, with 11 bases left between them. Germline CDR1 and CDR2: SQVTM and ANQGSEA. This CDR3 region has 14 residues. In DNA, the CDR3 is TGCAGCGTGACCGGGACTTCGAACACCGGGGAGCTGTTTTTT. Translation: CSVTGTSNTGELFF.

V is TRBV13 and J is TRBJ1-4; TRBD1 might be the D (6 bases). The V gene's germline CDR1 is PRHDT and CDR2 FYEKMQ (reference sequence). This CDR3 has 13 amino acids. V lost 5 bases to trimming and J lost 8 bases, with 12 bases between them. The CDR3 DNA reads TGTGCCAGCAGCCGCCTGGGGGCCGAAAAACTGTTTTTT. Protein: CASSRLGAEKLFF.

The V call is TRBV5-1, the J call TRBJ2-7, with D hard to call. Trimming removed 4 bases from V and 3 bases from J, with 17 bases in between. CDR1 SGHRS and CDR2 YFSETQ come from the germline V gene. The CDR3 loop spans 15 amino acids. CDR3 protein: CASSQAPDGIYEQYF. The CDR3 DNA is TGCGCCAGCAGCCAGGCTCCGGACGGAATCTACGAGCAGTACTTC.

This chain joins TRBV6-6 and TRBJ1-2; maybe TRBD1 (5 bases). From germline, CDR1 is MNHNY and CDR2 SVGAGI (reference sequence). This CDR3 has 15 residues. The V end was cut by 0 bases, the J end by 4 bases, with 12 bases between. The CDR3 sequence is CASSYSGRVGYGYTF. The CDR3 nucleotides are TGTGCCAGCAGTTACTCTGGCAGGGTGGGCTATGGCTACACCTTC.

The chain combines TRBV6-5 with TRBJ2-1; D unclear. The length of the CDR3 is 13 residues. Deletions cut 5 bases from V and 7 bases from J, with 12 bases between. Looked up from germline, CDR1 is MNHEY and CDR2 is SVGAGI. CDR3 sequence: CASSPPLRNEQFF. The CDR3 DNA reads as TGTGCCAGCAGTCCTCCACTCAGAAATGAGCAGTTCTTC.

The chain couples TRBV6-1 to TRBJ1-4; D uncertain. Trimming took off 4 bases at V and 2 bases at J, with 5 bases between the two ends. Germline V gene sequence: CDR1 MNHNS, CDR2 SASEGT. The CDR3 is 13 residues long. CDR3 sequence reads: CASSVETNEKLFF. Written as DNA, the CDR3 is TGTGCCAGCAGTGTTGAGACTAATGAAAAACTGTTTTTT.

The chain uses TRBV5-1 and TRBJ2-2; 10 bases line up with TRBD2. CDR1 is SGHRS, CDR2 YFSETQ, per germline. The CDR3 length is 16 residues. After removal of 0 bases from V and 4 bases from J, the junction contained 3 bases not matched to a gene. The CDR3 DNA sequence: TGCGCCAGCAGCTTGGCCGCTAGCGGGGGCACCGGGGAGCTGTTTTTT. This sequence encodes CASSLAASGGTGELFF.

The chain uses TRBV5-1 and TRBJ2-3; D call uncertain. Deletions cut 1 base from V and 0 bases from J, with 6 bases between. The CDR3 covers 14 residues. Looked up from germline, CDR1 is SGHRS and CDR2 is YFSETQ. The CDR3 here is CASSLFTSTDTQYF. For the CDR3, the DNA is TGCGCCAGCAGCTTGTTCACTAGCACAGATACGCAGTATTTT. Combining the CDR3 with reference TRBV5-1 and TRBJ2-3 gives the whole variable domain KAGVTQTPRYLIKTRGQQVTLSCSPISGHRSVSWYQQTPGQGLQFLFEYFSETQRNKGNFPGRFSGRQFSNSRSEMNVSTLELGDSALYLCASSLFTSTDTQYFGPGTRLTVL.

The chain uses TRBV7-8 and TRBJ1-1, with D maybe TRBD1 (5 bases). From germline, CDR1 is SGHVS and CDR2 FQNEAQ. Trimming took off 2 bases at V and 7 bases at J, with 8 bases between the two ends. This CDR3 is 12 amino acids long. CDR3 sequence (DNA): TGTGCCAGCAGCTTAAGGGGCGGTGAAGCTTTCTTT. The encoded protein is CASSLRGGEAFF.

This clone has only a few counts. The CDR3 is CASSWDRGTYEQYF. The CDR3 coding sequence is TGCGCCAGCAGCTGGGACAGGGGGACCTACGAGCAGTACTTC. The V and J genes are TRBV5-1 and TRBJ2-7; 11 nucleotides align to TRBD1. This CDR3 comprises 14 residues. V was pared by 3 bases and J by 2 bases, with 1 base of the junction left unmatched. The germline CDR1 and CDR2 sequences are SGHRS and YFSETQ.

This chain links TRBV11-2 with TRBJ2-7, with 16 nucleotides matching TRBD2. The ends lost 6 bases at V and 2 bases at J; junction bases unmatched: 10. CDR1 SGHAT and CDR2 FQNNGV come from the germline V gene. The CDR3 runs 18 residues. In nucleotides, the CDR3 is TGTGCCAGCAGAAAACCGGGACTAGCGGGAGGGCGCGCCTACGAGCAGTACTTC. It specifies CASRKPGLAGGRAYEQYF. Supplemented by reference TRBV11-2 and TRBJ2-7, the full variable domain reads EAGVAQSPRYKIIEKRQSVAFWCNPISGHATLYWYQQILGQGPKLLIQFQNNGVVDDSQLPKDRFSAERLKGVDSTLKIQPAKLEDSAVYLCASRKPGLAGGRAYEQYFGPGTRLTVT.

The chain is built from TRBV7-2 and TRBJ2-6; D possibly corresponds to TRBD1 (6 bases). V lost 3 bases and J lost 3, with 9 bases in between. The CDR3 is 15 amino acids. Germline CDR1 and CDR2: SGHTA and FQGNSA. The CDR3 reads CASSLTGDGANVLTF. The CDR3 coding sequence is TGTGCCAGCAGCTTGACAGGAGATGGGGCCAACGTCCTGACTTTC.

This chain uses TRBV25-1 with TRBJ1-2; no clear D gene. Trimming stripped 1 base from V and 0 bases from J, with 9 bases between. This CDR3 comprises 15 residues. CDR1 is MGHDK, CDR2 SYGVNS, per germline. CDR3 region: CASSEFVTPNYGYTF. The CDR3 DNA reads as TGTGCCAGCAGTGAATTTGTCACCCCTAACTATGGCTACACCTTC.

V is TRBV19 and J is TRBJ2-1; D is uncertain. This CDR3 region has 15 residues. Germline assignment: CDR1 LNHDA and CDR2 SQIVND (reference sequence). The V end was cut by 8 bases, the J end by 0 bases, with 14 bases between. The CDR3 protein is CASLTTANSYNEQFF. For the CDR3, the DNA is TGTGCCAGTCTGACAACGGCCAACTCCTACAATGAGCAGTTCTTC.

The chain has TRBV7-9 and TRBJ1-1; the D is unclear. Trimming cost V 2 bases and J 0 bases, with 10 bases left between them. The length of the CDR3 is 15 residues. Germline CDR1 SEHNR, CDR2 FQNEAQ (reference sequence). The DNA for the CDR3 is TGTGCCAGCAGCTTACTTCGGGTCATGAACACTGAAGCTTTCTTT. Its translation: CASSLLRVMNTEAFF.

The chain uses TRBV23-1 and TRBJ2-1; 12 bases line up with TRBD2. TRBV23-1 is labeled an ORF, and its function is uncertain. The CDR3 is made up of 14 amino acids. Losses at the gene ends were 11 bases for V and 7 bases for J; bases not matched to a gene: 9. CDR3 DNA: TGCGCCTGCCAAGGGGGACTAGCGGGTAATGAGCAGTTCTTC. Protein: CACQGGLAGNEQFF.

The J gene is TRBJ2-2, the V gene TRBV5-4; 12 bases agree with TRBD1. Looked up from germline, CDR1 is SGHNT and CDR2 is YYREEE (reference sequence). The CDR3 loop spans 16 amino acids. The V gene end was trimmed by 4 bases and the J gene end by 6 bases; junction bases not matched to a gene: 7. The chain's CDR3 is CASSRWGTGGSGELFF. CDR3 bases: TGTGCCAGCAGCCGGTGGGGGACAGGGGGCTCCGGGGAGCTGTTTTTT.

V gene TRBV28 combines with J gene TRBJ2-7; either TRBD1 or TRBD2 may supply D (5 bases each). The CDR3 totals 14 residues. CDR1 is MDHEN and CDR2 is SYDVKM in the germline V gene. V lost 2 bases and J 5 bases, leaving 13 bases between the germline ends. The CDR3 protein is CASSLMGVLNEQYF. The CDR3 nucleotides are TGTGCCAGCAGTTTAATGGGGGTTCTGAACGAGCAGTACTTC.

The chain carries TRBV2 and TRBJ1-2, with 10 bases matching TRBD1. V lost 5 bases to trimming and J lost 8 bases; unmatched junction nucleotides: 11. The CDR3 length is 15 residues. Germline V CDR1 and CDR2: SNHLY, FYNNEI. DNA for the CDR3: TGTGCCAGCAGTACGAGCCGGGACAGGGGCCCGGGCTACACCTTC. Protein sequence: CASSTSRDRGPGYTF.

This sequence joins TRBV25-1 and TRBJ1-1; 8 bases line up with TRBD1. The germline gives CDR1 MGHDK, CDR2 SYGVNS. Trimming took 8 bases from V and 8 from J; bases not matched to a gene: 7. The CDR3 length is 12 residues. CDR3 in DNA: TGTGCCAGCTCCTCAGGGGGCGGCGAAGCTTTCTTT. Amino acid sequence: CASSSGGGEAFF.

The CDR3 DNA sequence: TGTGCCAGCAGTGATGACCGAGGTTGGACCGGGGAGCTGTTTTTT. Translating it yields CASSDDRGWTGELFF. The chain is built from TRBV25-1 and TRBJ2-2; D unclear. Germline CDR1 and CDR2: MGHDK and SYGVNS. V was trimmed by 3 bases and J by 5 bases, leaving 13 bases between them. The CDR3 is 15 amino acids.

The gene calls are TRBV28 and TRBJ1-2, with a possible D match to TRBD1 (5 bases). CDR3 length: 14 residues. V lost 4 bases to trimming and J lost 1 base, with 10 bases between them. Germline V gene sequence: CDR1 MDHEN, CDR2 SYDVKM. The CDR3 spells CASSSRQHNYGYTF. CDR3 coding DNA: TGTGCCAGCAGTTCAAGACAGCATAACTATGGCTACACCTTC.

This clone appeared a single time. The genes are TRBV5-6 and TRBJ2-6, with D uncertain. Germline V gene sequence: CDR1 SGHDT, CDR2 YYEEEE. This CDR3 has 15 residues. V was shortened by 0 bases and J by 0 bases, with 4 bases between the two germline ends. The CDR3 coding sequence is TGTGCCAGCAGCTTGGCGGTCTCTGGGGCCAACGTCCTGACTTTC. It yields the protein CASSLAVSGANVLTF.